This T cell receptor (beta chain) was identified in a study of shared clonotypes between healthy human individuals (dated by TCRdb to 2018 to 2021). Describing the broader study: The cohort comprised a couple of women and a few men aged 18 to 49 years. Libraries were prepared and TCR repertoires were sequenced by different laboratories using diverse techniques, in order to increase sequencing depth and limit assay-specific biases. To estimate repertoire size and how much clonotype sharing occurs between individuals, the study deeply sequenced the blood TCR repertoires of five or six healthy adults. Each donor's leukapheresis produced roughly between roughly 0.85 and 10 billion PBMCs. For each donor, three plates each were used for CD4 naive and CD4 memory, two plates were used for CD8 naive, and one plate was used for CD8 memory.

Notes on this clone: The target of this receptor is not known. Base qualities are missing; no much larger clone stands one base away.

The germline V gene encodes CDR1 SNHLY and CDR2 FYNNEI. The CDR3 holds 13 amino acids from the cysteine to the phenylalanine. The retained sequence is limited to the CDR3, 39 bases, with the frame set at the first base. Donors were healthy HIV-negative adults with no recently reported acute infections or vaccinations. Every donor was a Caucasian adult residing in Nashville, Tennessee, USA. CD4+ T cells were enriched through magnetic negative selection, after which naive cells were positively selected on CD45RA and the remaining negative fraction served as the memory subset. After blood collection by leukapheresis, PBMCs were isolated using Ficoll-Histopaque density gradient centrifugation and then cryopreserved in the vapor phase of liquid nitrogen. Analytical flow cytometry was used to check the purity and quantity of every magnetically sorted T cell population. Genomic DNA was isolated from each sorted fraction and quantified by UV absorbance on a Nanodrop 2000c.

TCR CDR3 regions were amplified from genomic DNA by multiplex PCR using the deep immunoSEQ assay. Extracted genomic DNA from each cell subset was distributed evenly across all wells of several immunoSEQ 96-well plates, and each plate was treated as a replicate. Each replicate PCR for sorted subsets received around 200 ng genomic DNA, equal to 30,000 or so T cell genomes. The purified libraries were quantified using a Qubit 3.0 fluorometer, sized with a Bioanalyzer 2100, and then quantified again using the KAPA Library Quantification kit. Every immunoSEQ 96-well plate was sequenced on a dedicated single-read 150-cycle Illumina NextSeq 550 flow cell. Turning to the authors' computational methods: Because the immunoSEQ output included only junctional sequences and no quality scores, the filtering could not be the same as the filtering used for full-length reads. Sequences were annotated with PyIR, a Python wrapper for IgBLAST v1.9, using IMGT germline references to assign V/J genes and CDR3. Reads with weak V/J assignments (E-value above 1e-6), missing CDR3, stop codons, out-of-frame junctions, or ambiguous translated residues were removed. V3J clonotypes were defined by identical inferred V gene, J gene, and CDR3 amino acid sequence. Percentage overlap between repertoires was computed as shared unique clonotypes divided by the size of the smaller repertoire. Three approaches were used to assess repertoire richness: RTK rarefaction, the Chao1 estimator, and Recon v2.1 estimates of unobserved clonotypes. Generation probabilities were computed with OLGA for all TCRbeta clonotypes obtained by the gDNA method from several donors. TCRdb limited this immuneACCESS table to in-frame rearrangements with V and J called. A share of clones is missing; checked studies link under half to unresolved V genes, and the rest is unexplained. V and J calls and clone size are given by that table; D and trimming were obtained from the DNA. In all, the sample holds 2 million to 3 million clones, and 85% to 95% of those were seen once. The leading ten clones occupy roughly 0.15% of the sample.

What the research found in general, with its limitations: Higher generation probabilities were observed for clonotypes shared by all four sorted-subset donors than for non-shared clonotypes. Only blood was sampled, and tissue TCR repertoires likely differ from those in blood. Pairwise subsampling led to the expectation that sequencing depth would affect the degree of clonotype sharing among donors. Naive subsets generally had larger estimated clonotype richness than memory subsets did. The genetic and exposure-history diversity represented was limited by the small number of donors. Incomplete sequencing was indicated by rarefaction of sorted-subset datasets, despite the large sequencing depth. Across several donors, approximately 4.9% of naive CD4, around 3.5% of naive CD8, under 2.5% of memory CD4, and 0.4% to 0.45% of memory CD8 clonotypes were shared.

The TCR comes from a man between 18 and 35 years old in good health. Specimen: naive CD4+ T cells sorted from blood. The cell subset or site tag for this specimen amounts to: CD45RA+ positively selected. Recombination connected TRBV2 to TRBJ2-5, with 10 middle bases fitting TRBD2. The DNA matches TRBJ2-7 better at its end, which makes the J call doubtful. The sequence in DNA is TGTGCCAGCAGTACTAGCGGGGCCTACGAGCAGTACTTC. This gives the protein CASSTSGAYEQYF.